The sample holds many counts of the clone carrying this TCR beta chain. Its antigen is not known. Every patient was affected by relapse after autologous stem cell transplantation, while exposure to brentuximab vedotin was not uniform. Clones were read by immunoSEQ multiplex PCR, and TCRdb kept only the in-frame ones, dropping some. The table has about 97,000 clones, approximately 88% seen once; the top ten hold 12%. This specimen comes from a study of PD-1 blockade in classical Hodgkin lymphoma. Overall study results and limits: Newly diagnosed patients had baseline TCR diversity that was reportedly lower than that of healthy donors. A significant rise in TCR diversity was seen by C4D1 for CD4+ cells but not for CD8+ cells.

With 2 bases removed from V and 6 bases from J, the gap between germline ends came to 9 bases. This CDR3 comprises 13 residues. The chain employs TRBV5-3 and TRBJ1-5, with TRBD1 as a possible D gene (6 bases). TRBV5-3 is an ORF, and what it does is uncertain. This material consisted of peripheral blood mononuclear cells (PBMCs), taken at baseline. The sequence derives from a human donor with classical Hodgkin lymphoma. The CDR3, as DNA: TGTGCCAGAAGCTTAAGGGGGGGTCAGCCCCAGCATTTT. It encodes CARSLRGGQPQHF.